This TCR beta chain was found in a study of T cells in localized non-small cell lung cancer. Trimming at V came to 5 bases and at J to 4 bases, leaving 9 bases not matched to a gene. The CDR3 extends over 14 amino acids. Looked up from germline, CDR1 is GTSNPN and CDR2 is SVGIG (reference sequence). Assay: immunoSEQ multiplex PCR; the TCRdb copy retains only in-frame clones and omits some. Counted here are fewer than 100,000 clones, approximately 80% occurring once; the ten biggest clones make up approximately 9.7%. The clonotype originates from a female donor older than 55 with stage I lung adenocarcinoma. This chain links TRBV30 with TRBJ1-1; 8 bases agree with TRBD1. Sequencing used peripheral blood, obtained before any cancer treatment. CDR3: CAWALRGHGTEAFF. The CDR3 DNA reads TGTGCCTGGGCCCTCAGGGGGCACGGCACTGAAGCTTTCTTT.